These T cell receptor beta chains were read from a single sample in a study of blood T cell repertoires in COVID-19. Sequencing was performed with immunoSEQ multiplex PCR; in TCRdb, only in-frame clones are kept and a portion is missing. The repertoire holds under 150,000 clones, around 82% seen once, with around 3.9% in the top ten. Material: PBMCs or T cells enriched from blood (not recorded which). These receptor sequences come from a man aged 45-65 years in a cohort exposed to, infected with or recovered from COVID-19 (not recorded which). Both conserved end residues are part of each CDR3. D genes are given only for firm matches. Not all rows give a size; the values are once, few, many and, for expanded clones, a class.

clone size,D gene,J gene,V gene,CDR3 DNA,CDR3 protein
NA,TRBD1,TRBJ1-1,TRBV19,TGTGCCAGTACTACTGCCCAGGGGGCCAACACTGAAGCTTTCTTT,CASTTAQGANTEAFF
NA,TRBD1,TRBJ1-3,TRBV7-3,TGTGCCAGCAGCCCAAGACGGGACAGCCGCTCTGGAAACACCATATATTTT,CASSPRRDSRSGNTIYF
NA,NA,TRBJ2-3,TRBV5-4,TGTGCCAGCAGACCGGCGACCGGGACTCCTAGCACAGATACGCAGTATTTT,CASRPATGTPSTDTQYF
NA,TRBD1,TRBJ1-5,TRBV2,TGTGCCAGCAGCCCCGACAGGGCAAATCAGCCCCAGCATTTT,CASSPDRANQPQHF
NA,NA,TRBJ1-4,TRBV12-3/TRBV12-4,TGTGCCAGCAGCTCCCATGAAAAACTGTTTTTT,CASSSHEKLFF
NA,NA,TRBJ2-7,TRBV28,TGTGCCAGCAGTTTATTCAGTAGTCAGGGCGACGAGCAGTACTTC,CASSLFSSQGDEQYF
NA,NA,TRBJ2-3,TRBV6-2/TRBV6-3,TGTGCCAGCAGTCTGGGCAGGGTAGCAGATACGCAGTATTTT,CASSLGRVADTQYF
once,TRBD2,TRBJ2-7,TRBV5-1,TGCGCCAGCAGCTTGGGTTCGACTAGCTCCTCCTACGAGCAGTACTTC,CASSLGSTSSSYEQYF
NA,TRBD2,TRBJ2-7,TRBV5-4,TGTGCCAGCAGCCCCGGCGGGGGGTCCGTGGCCTACGAGCAGTACTTC,CASSPGGGSVAYEQYF
NA,TRBD2,TRBJ2-3,TRBV6-1,TGTGCCAGCAGTGAATTCAGGACTAGCGGTTTGGATACGCAGTATTTT,CASSEFRTSGLDTQYF
few,NA,TRBJ1-1,TRBV5-5,TGTGCCAGCAGCCTAACAGGTTCCACTGAAGCTTTCTTT,CASSLTGSTEAFF
NA,TRBD2,TRBJ2-7,TRBV6-5,TGTGCCAGCATAAGAGCGGGAGGGTCCTACGAGCAGTACTTC,CASIRAGGSYEQYF
NA,NA,TRBJ2-5,TRBV4-1,TGCGCCAGCAGCTGGACAGTCCAAGAGACCCAGTACTTC,CASSWTVQETQYF
NA,NA,TRBJ1-2,TRBV6-1,TGTGCCAGCAGTGAAGCGGCCCTGGCTGACTACACCTTC,CASSEAALADYTF
NA,TRBD2,TRBJ2-3,TRBV4-1,TGCGCCAGCAGCCCCTGGACTAGCGGGAGGGCCACGGCGCAGTATTTT,CASSPWTSGRATAQYF
once,TRBD2,TRBJ2-7,TRBV4-1,TGCGCCAGCAGCCAAGATCGAAGCGGGGGGGCCCAACGAGCGCAGTACTTC,CASSQDRSGGAQRAQYF
once,NA,TRBJ2-5,TRBV10-2,TGCGCCAGCTCCGGACTCAGCGTAGAGACCCAGTACTTC,CASSGLSVETQYF
NA,NA,TRBJ1-1,TRBV10-2,TGCGCCAGCACCCAGACAGCCTACACTGAAGCTTTCTTT,CASTQTAYTEAFF
NA,NA,TRBJ2-7,TRBV7-9,TGTGCCAGCACCACACCTCAGGGTGCCTACGAGCAGTACTTC,CASTTPQGAYEQYF
NA,NA,TRBJ1-1,TRBV5-1,TGCGCCAGCAGCCCCGGGACACACACTGAAGCTTTCTTT,CASSPGTHTEAFF
NA,TRBD1,TRBJ1-2,TRBV4-3,TGCGCCAGCAGCCCAACTCAGGGGGACTATGGCTACACCTTC,CASSPTQGDYGYTF
NA,TRBD1,TRBJ2-3,TRBV29-1,TGCAGCGTTGAGTCCCGGGACAGGGGTACAGATACGCAGTATTTT,CSVESRDRGTDTQYF
NA,TRBD2,TRBJ2-7,TRBV2,TGTGCCAGCAGTGGACTAGCTGGGGAGCAGTACTTC,CASSGLAGEQYF
NA,NA,TRBJ2-5,TRBV9,TGTGCCAGCAGCGTAGGTTTAGGGGGTGAGACCCAGTACTTC,CASSVGLGGETQYF
NA,NA,TRBJ2-4,TRBV28,TGTGCCAGCAGTTTAGCGAGAAACATTCAGTACTTC,CASSLARNIQYF
NA,NA,TRBJ2-2,TRBV11-2,TGTGCCAGCAGAGAAGGGACTGCCACCGGGGAGCTGTTTTTT,CASREGTATGELFF
NA,TRBD2,TRBJ2-1,TRBV4-1,TGCGCCAGCAGCCAAGGTCCTAGCGGGGGCTCCTACAATGAGCAGTTCTTC,CASSQGPSGGSYNEQFF
NA,TRBD1,TRBJ1-4,TRBV28,TGTGCCAGCAGTTCCCCGACAGGGGATGGGAAACTGTTTTTT,CASSSPTGDGKLFF
NA,TRBD1,TRBJ2-7,TRBV5-1,TGCGCCAGCAGCTTGTCACAGGGGGCAACCTACGAGCAGTACTTC,CASSLSQGATYEQYF